The entry below gives a single T cell receptor (beta chain) sequence along with its context. Its target is not known. These data are taken from a study of cytomegalovirus exposure and HLA in healthy donors. Study at large: It was reported in a later analysis that the roughly 120 validation repertoires used the same platform as the approximately 650 first-cohort repertoires. Study-wide results and limits: The study recorded 164 TCR beta chains that were cytomegalovirus-associated. Cytomegalovirus status was reportedly diagnosed by the classifier with high specificity and sensitivity.

Method: immunoSEQ multiplex PCR; TCRdb's copy keeps in-frame clones and lacks some. This table has more than 150,000 clones, 75% to 90% appearing once. V was trimmed by 9 bases and J by 3 bases, leaving 15 bases between them. The CDR3 totals 14 residues. Germline assignment: CDR1 SGHTA and CDR2 FQGTGA. The chain combines TRBV7-3 with TRBJ2-1; D possibly corresponds to TRBD1 (6 bases). The specimen sequenced was PBMCs. The clonotype comes from a young man in good health and CMV-seropositive. CDR3 protein: CASKGRGNYNEQFF. The CDR3 DNA is TGTGCCAGTAAGGGCAGGGGAAACTACAATGAGCAGTTCTTC.